These 19 T cell receptor beta chains originate from one sample sequenced in a study of cytomegalovirus exposure and HLA in healthy donors. TCRdb's table, derived via immunoSEQ multiplex PCR, lists solely in-frame clones and lacks some. This table has under 200,000 clones, 86% appearing once. The sequencing input was PBMCs. The receptors derive from a woman aged 30 to 39 in good health and CMV-seronegative.

The chain recombines TRBV19 with TRBJ1-2; the D gene is possibly TRBD1 (6 bases). Germline loops: CDR1 LNHDA, CDR2 SQIVND (reference sequence). Trimming shortened V by 5 bases and J by 0 bases, and 16 bases separated the two germline ends. The CDR3 sequence is 16 residues long. CDR3 in amino acids: CASSSHRERTNYGYTF. The CDR3 DNA reads as TGTGCCAGTAGTTCCCACAGGGAAAGGACTAACTATGGCTACACCTTC.

Only one count was recorded for this clone. The genes are TRBV15 and TRBJ1-5, with 7 nucleotides matching TRBD1. Trimming at V came to 0 bases and at J to 4 bases, leaving 6 bases not matched to a gene. Germline-derived CDR1 and CDR2 are LNHNV and YYDKDF (reference sequence). The CDR3 totals 16 residues. This CDR3 is CATSREPTGRNQPQHF. The CDR3 coding sequence is TGTGCCACCAGCAGAGAACCGACAGGGCGGAATCAGCCCCAGCATTTT.

This clone has only a few counts. The chain couples TRBV9 to TRBJ2-2; weak D call: TRBD1 (5 bases). The germline CDR1 and CDR2 sequences are SGDLS and YYNGEE. CDR3 length: 15 residues. V was cut by 6 bases and J by 2 bases, with 14 bases left in between. CDR3 in DNA: TGTGCCAGCACCTTCGGACACGGCAACACCGGGGAGCTGTTTTTT. It specifies CASTFGHGNTGELFF.

J is TRBJ1-1 and V is TRBV5-1; D gene unclear. Germline CDR1 SGHRS, CDR2 YFSETQ. V shed 4 bases and J shed 6 bases, with 13 bases lying between them. CDR3 size: 13 residues. The CDR3 DNA reads as TGCGCCAGCAGCGCAGCACTTTTGTCTGAAGCTTTCTTT. Translated: CASSAALLSEAFF.

The chain recombines TRBV9 with TRBJ2-2, with TRBD2 identical over 8 bases. CDR1 SGDLS and CDR2 YYNGEE come from the germline V gene. The CDR3 totals 15 residues. Trimming took 5 bases from V and 1 from J; bases not matched to a gene: 4. This chain's CDR3 is CASSSSGGNTGELFF. In nucleotides, the CDR3 is TGTGCCAGCAGTTCAAGCGGGGGGAACACCGGGGAGCTGTTTTTT.

V is TRBV6-5 and J is TRBJ2-1; D is tentatively TRBD1 or TRBD2 (6 bases each). The CDR3 length is 15 residues. Germline values: CDR1 MNHEY, CDR2 SVGAGI. V was cut by 5 bases and J by 3 bases, with 14 bases left in between. CDR3 residues: CASSTGEGGYNEQFF. CDR3 DNA sequence: TGTGCCAGCAGTACCGGAGAGGGGGGCTACAATGAGCAGTTCTTC.

The chain recombines TRBV28 with TRBJ2-5; 9 positions match TRBD1. CDR3 length: 16 residues. Germline lookup yields CDR1 MDHEN and CDR2 SYDVKM. V shed 7 bases, J shed 5 bases, and the junction held 14 bases outside the gene matches. CDR3 bases: TGTGCCAGCATGGGAAGGGGACAGGGCGGTTCTGAGACCCAGTACTTC. Translation: CASMGRGQGGSETQYF.

This clone showed up just a few times. The rearrangement joins TRBV6-6 to TRBJ2-7; D remains unclear. This CDR3 is built from 16 residues. The V gene's germline CDR1 is MNHNY and CDR2 SVGAGI (reference sequence). Trimming cost V 5 bases and J 0 bases, with 17 bases left between them. CDR3 amino acids: CASSPTWTASSYEQYF. For the CDR3, the DNA is TGTGCCAGCAGTCCGACCTGGACGGCGAGCTCCTACGAGCAGTACTTC.

This sequence joins TRBV4-3 and TRBJ1-3, with D possibly TRBD1 on 5 matching bases. Germline CDR1 and CDR2: LGHNA and YSLEER. With 0 bases removed from V and 3 bases from J, the gap between germline ends came to 12 bases. The CDR3 is made up of 16 amino acids. The CDR3 nucleotides are TGCGCCAGCAGCCAAGATGCAGGGTATGGTGGAAACACCATATATTTT. Its translation: CASSQDAGYGGNTIYF.

The chain is built from TRBV4-3 and TRBJ1-5; D remains unclear. The CDR3 contains 14 residues. CDR1 and CDR2 from the germline V gene are LGHNA and YSLEER. V gave up 1 base and J gave up 6 bases, with 10 bases separating them. The chain's CDR3 is CASSQAEGAQPQHF. CDR3 sequence (DNA): TGCGCCAGCAGCCAAGCGGAGGGAGCTCAGCCCCAGCATTTT.

This clone has a single count. V and J are TRBV2 and TRBJ1-3; D gene ambiguous. The germline gives CDR1 SNHLY, CDR2 FYNNEI. This CDR3 has 14 amino acids. Trimming removed 6 bases from V and 6 bases from J, with 15 bases in between. The CDR3 protein is CASRWEGSENTIYF. The CDR3, as DNA: TGTGCCAGCAGGTGGGAGGGTTCGGAAAACACCATATATTTT.

This chain links TRBV27 with TRBJ1-1; TRBD1 is a possible D gene (6 bases). The CDR3 is 16 residues long. V was cut by 7 bases and J by 5 bases, with 23 bases left in between. Germline V gene sequence: CDR1 MNHEY, CDR2 SMNVEV (reference sequence). CDR3: CASILDGGLGITEAFF. As DNA, the CDR3 is TGTGCCAGCATCCTCGACGGGGGGCTCGGGATTACTGAAGCTTTCTTT.

The CDR3 is CASSVGASNTEAFF. As DNA, the CDR3 is TGTGCCAGCAGCGTCGGGGCTTCGAACACTGAAGCTTTCTTT. V and J are TRBV9 and TRBJ1-1, with D possibly matching TRBD1 (5 bases). The CDR3 is made up of 14 amino acids. V was pared by 2 bases and J by 1 base, with 9 bases between. Germline-derived CDR1 and CDR2 are SGDLS and YYNGEE.

V gene TRBV4-3 combines with J gene TRBJ2-3, with 15 bases matching TRBD2. Trimming removed 2 bases from V and 0 bases from J; junction bases left unmatched: 9. Germline CDR1 and CDR2: LGHNA and YSLEER. There are 20 residues in the CDR3. This chain's CDR3 is CASSQLSGLAGGASTDTQYF. The CDR3 DNA is TGCGCCAGCAGCCAATTGTCGGGACTAGCGGGAGGAGCTAGCACAGATACGCAGTATTTT.

Here the CDR3 DNA reads TGTGCCAGCAGCTTATCGGGACAGTTAAGTGAAAAACTGTTTTTT. As protein: CASSLSGQLSEKLFF. The genes are TRBV7-2 and TRBJ1-4; 7 nucleotides match TRBD1. Germline CDR1 SGHTA, CDR2 FQGNSA. The CDR3 has 15 residues. V lost 2 bases and J lost 7; bases outside the gene matches: 7.

The chain links TRBV6-1 to TRBJ2-3; 8 bases line up with TRBD1. CDR1 is MNHNS and CDR2 is SASEGT in the germline V gene. The CDR3 sequence is 16 residues long. Unmatched junction bases numbered 6, after V lost 0 bases and J lost 4 bases. The CDR3 DNA is TGTGCCAGCAGTGAAGCCTCCGGACAGGGCTCAGATACGCAGTATTTT. It codes for CASSEASGQGSDTQYF.

The gene calls are TRBV11-2 and TRBJ1-2, with D possibly TRBD1 on 5 matching bases. The CDR3 runs to 13 residues. With 5 bases removed from V and 3 bases from J, the gap between germline ends came to 10 bases. The germline gives CDR1 SGHAT, CDR2 FQNNGV. The CDR3 sequence is CASSPDRYYGYTF. The CDR3 DNA reads as TGTGCCAGCAGCCCCGACAGATACTATGGCTACACCTTC.

The rearrangement uses TRBV5-1 and TRBJ2-1, with TRBD1 as a possible D gene (6 bases). V shed 0 bases and J shed 3 bases, with 10 bases lying between them. CDR1 and CDR2 (germline): SGHRS, YFSETQ. The CDR3 is made up of 15 amino acids. The CDR3, as DNA: TGCGCCAGCAGCTTGGATTCAGGGGTCTACAATGAGCAGTTCTTC. This encodes CASSLDSGVYNEQFF. Full variable domain (missing parts from reference TRBV5-1 and TRBJ2-1): KAGVTQTPRYLIKTRGQQVTLSCSPISGHRSVSWYQQTPGQGLQFLFEYFSETQRNKGNFPGRFSGRQFSNSRSEMNVSTLELGDSALYLCASSLDSGVYNEQFFGPGTRLTVL.

CDR3 nucleotides: TGTGCCAGTAACTGGGGCGGCACCGGGGAGCTGTTTTTT. Its translation is CASNWGGTGELFF. The chain uses TRBV19 and TRBJ2-2, with D possibly TRBD1 on 5 matching bases. This CDR3 has 13 residues. Germline V gene sequence: CDR1 LNHDA, CDR2 SQIVND (reference sequence). With 7 bases removed from V and 4 bases from J, the gap between germline ends came to 10 bases.